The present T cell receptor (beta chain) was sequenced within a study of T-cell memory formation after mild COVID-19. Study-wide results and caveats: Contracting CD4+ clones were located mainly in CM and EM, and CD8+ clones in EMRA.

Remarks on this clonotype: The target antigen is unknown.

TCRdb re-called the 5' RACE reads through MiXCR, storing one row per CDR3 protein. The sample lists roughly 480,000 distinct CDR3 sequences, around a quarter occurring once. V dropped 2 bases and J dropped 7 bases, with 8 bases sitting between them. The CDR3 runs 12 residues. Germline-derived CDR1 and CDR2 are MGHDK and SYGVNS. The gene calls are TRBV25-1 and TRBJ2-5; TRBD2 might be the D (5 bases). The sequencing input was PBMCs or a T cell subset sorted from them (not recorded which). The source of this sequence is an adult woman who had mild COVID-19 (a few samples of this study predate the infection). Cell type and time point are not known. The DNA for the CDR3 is TGTGCCAGCAGTGAACCGGCGGGGACCCAGTACTTC. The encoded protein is CASSEPAGTQYF.